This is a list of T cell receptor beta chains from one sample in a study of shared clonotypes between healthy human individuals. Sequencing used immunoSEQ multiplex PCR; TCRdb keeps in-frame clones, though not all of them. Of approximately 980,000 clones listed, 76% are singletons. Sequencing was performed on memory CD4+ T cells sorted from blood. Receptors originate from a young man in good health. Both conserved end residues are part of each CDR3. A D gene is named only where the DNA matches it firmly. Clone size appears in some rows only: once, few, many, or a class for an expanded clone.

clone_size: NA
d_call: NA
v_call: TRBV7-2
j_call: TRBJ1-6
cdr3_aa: CASSLSSPLHF
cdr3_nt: TGTGCCAGCAGCTTAAGCTCACCCCTCCACTTT

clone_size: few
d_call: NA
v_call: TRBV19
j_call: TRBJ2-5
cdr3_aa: CASSETALQETQYF
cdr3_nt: TGTGCCAGTAGTGAGACAGCATTACAAGAGACCCAGTACTTC

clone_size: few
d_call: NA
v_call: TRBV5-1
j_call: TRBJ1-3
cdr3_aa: CASSSGTSGNTIYF
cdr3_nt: TGCGCCAGCAGCTCAGGGACATCTGGAAACACCATATATTTT

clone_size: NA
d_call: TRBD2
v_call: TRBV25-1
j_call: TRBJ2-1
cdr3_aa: CASSPLLAAYNEQFF
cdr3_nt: TGTGCCAGCAGTCCCCTCCTAGCGGCCTACAATGAGCAGTTCTTC

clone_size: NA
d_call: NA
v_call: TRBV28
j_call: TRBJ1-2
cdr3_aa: CASRKRTNYGYTF
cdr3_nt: TGTGCCAGCAGAAAACGAACTAACTATGGCTACACCTTC

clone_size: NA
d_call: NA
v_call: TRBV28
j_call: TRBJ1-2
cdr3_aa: CASTTGLYGYTF
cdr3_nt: TGTGCCAGCACTACAGGGCTCTATGGCTACACCTTC

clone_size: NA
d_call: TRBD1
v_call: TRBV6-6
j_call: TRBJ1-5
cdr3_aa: CASGGTGFFNQPQHF
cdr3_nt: TGTGCCAGCGGAGGGACAGGGTTTTTCAATCAGCCCCAGCATTTT

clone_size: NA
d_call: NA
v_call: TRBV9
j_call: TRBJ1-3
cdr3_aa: CASSKGGSGNTIYF
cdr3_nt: TGTGCCAGCAGCAAGGGGGGAAGTGGAAACACCATATATTTT

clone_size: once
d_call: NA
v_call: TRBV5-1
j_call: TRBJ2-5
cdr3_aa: CASIRSLDSQETQYF
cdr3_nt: TGCGCCAGCATTCGATCTCTGGACAGCCAAGAGACCCAGTACTTC

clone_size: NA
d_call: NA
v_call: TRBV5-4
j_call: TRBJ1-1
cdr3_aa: CASRVREVNTEAFF
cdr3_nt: TGTGCCAGCAGGGTAAGGGAAGTTAACACTGAAGCTTTCTTT

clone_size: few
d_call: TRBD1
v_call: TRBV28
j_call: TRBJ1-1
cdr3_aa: CASRGQLFTEAFF
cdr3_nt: TGTGCCAGCAGGGGACAGCTATTCACTGAAGCTTTCTTT

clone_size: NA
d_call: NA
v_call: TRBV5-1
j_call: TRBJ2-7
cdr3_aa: CASSPTTSSREQYF
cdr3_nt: TGCGCCAGCAGCCCCACGACTTCCTCTAGGGAGCAGTACTTC

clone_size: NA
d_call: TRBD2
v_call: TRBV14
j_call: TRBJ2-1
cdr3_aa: CASRLGTSGYNEQFF
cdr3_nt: TGTGCCAGCAGACTAGGGACTAGCGGGTACAATGAGCAGTTCTTC

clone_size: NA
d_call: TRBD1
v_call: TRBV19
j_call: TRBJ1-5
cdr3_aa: CASSRKTGGEGQPQHF
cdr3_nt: TGTGCCAGTAGTAGAAAGACAGGGGGCGAGGGTCAGCCCCAGCATTTT

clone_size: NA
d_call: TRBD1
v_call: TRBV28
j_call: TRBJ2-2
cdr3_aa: CASSFPGTGGKTGELFF
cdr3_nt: TGTGCCAGCAGTTTTCCCGGGACAGGGGGCAAGACCGGGGAGCTGTTTTTT

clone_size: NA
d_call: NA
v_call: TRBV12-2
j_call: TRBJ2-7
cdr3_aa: CASRLGLLPGQGSHEQYF
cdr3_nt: TGTGCAAGTCGCTTAGGACTCCTTCCGGGACAGGGGTCCCACGAGCAGTACTTC

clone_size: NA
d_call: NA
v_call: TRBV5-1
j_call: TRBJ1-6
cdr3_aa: CASRTDGTPSSPLHF
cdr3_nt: TGCGCCAGCAGAACAGACGGGACTCCCTCGTCACCCCTCCACTTT

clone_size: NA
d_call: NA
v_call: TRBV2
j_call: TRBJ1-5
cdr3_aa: CASSGQPNQPQHF
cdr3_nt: TGTGCCAGCAGCGGGCAGCCCAATCAGCCCCAGCATTTT

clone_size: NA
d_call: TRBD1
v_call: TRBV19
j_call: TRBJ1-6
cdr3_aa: CASSIGGTGYSPLHF
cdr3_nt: TGTGCCAGTAGTATAGGTGGGACAGGCTATTCACCCCTCCACTTT

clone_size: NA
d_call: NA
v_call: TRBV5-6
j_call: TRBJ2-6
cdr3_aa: CASSFKTSGANVLTF
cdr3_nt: TGTGCCAGCAGCTTCAAGACCTCTGGGGCCAACGTCCTGACTTTC

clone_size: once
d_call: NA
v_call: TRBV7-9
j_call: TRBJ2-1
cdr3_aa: CASSLQGLYNEQFF
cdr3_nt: TGTGCCAGCAGCTTACAGGGTCTCTACAATGAGCAGTTCTTC

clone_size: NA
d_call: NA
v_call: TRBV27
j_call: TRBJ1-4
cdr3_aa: CASRFLGSVNEKLFF
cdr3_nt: TGTGCCAGCAGGTTCTTGGGAAGTGTTAATGAAAAACTGTTTTTT

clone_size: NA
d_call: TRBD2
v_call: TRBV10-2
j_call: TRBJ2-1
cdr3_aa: CASRRLAGGKNEQFF
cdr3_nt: TGCGCCAGCCGACGACTAGCGGGGGGTAAGAATGAGCAGTTCTTC

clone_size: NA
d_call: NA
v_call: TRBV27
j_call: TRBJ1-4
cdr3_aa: CASSSRLVATNEKLFF
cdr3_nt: TGTGCCAGCAGTTCCCGGTTGGTCGCAACTAATGAAAAACTGTTTTTT

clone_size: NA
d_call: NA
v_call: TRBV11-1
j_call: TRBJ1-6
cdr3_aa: CASSWEYREDSPLHF
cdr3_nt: TGTGCCAGCAGCTGGGAATACAGGGAGGATTCACCCCTCCACTTT

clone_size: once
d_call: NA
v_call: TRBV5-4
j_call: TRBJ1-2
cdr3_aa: CASSPTRQEWGGYTF
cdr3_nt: TGTGCCAGCAGCCCAACTAGACAGGAATGGGGCGGCTACACCTTC

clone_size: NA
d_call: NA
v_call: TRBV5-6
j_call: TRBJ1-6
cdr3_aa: CASSSSGYNSPLHF
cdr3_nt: TGTGCCAGCAGCTCTTCAGGGTATAATTCACCCCTCCACTTT

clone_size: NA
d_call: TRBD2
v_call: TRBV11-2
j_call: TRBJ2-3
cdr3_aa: CASSPRTGGADTQYF
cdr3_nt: TGTGCCAGCAGCCCCAGGACCGGGGGGGCAGATACGCAGTATTTT

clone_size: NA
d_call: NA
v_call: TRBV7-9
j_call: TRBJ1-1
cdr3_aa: CATSLEGDTLNTEAFF
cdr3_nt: TGTGCCACCTCCTTAGAGGGGGACACCTTGAACACTGAAGCTTTCTTT

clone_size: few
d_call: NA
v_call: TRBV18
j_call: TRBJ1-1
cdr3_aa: CASSATANTEAFF
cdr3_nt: TGTGCCAGCTCAGCCACAGCGAACACTGAAGCTTTCTTT

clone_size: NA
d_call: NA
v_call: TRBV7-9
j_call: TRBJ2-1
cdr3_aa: CASSQHVITFNEQFF
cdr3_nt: TGTGCCAGCAGCCAGCACGTAATAACTTTCAATGAGCAGTTCTTC

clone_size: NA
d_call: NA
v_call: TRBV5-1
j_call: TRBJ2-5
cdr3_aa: CASSLAAARQETQYF
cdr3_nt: TGCGCCAGCAGCTTGGCAGCGGCGAGACAAGAGACCCAGTACTTC

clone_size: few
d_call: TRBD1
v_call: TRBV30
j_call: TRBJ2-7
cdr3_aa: CAWSFLGTGTDSLLPYEQYF
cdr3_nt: TGTGCCTGGAGTTTCCTTGGGACCGGGACAGACTCCTTACTACCCTACGAGCAGTACTTC

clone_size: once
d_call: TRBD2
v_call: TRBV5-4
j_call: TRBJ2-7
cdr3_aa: CASSTLAGGGYEQYF
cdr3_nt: TGTGCCAGCAGCACGCTAGCGGGAGGGGGGTACGAGCAGTACTTC

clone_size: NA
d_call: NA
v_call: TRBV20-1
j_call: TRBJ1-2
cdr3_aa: CSAWGGYGYTF
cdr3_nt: TGCAGTGCCTGGGGAGGCTATGGCTACACCTTC

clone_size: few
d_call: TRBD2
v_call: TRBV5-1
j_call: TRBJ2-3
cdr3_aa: CASSRTSGTDTQYF
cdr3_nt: TGCGCCAGCAGCCGGACTAGCGGCACAGATACGCAGTATTTT

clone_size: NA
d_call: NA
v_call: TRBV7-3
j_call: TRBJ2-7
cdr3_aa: CASSSSGTYEQYF
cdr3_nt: TGTGCCAGCAGCTCATCCGGGACTTACGAGCAGTACTTC

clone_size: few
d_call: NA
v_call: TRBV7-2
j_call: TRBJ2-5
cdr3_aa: CASSLSGGTKTQYF
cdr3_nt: TGTGCCAGCAGCCTCTCGGGGGGCACGAAGACCCAGTACTTC

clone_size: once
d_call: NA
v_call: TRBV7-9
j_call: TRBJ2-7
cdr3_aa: CASSLGGQSYEQYF
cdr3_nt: TGTGCCAGCAGCTTAGGGGGCCAGTCATACGAGCAGTACTTC

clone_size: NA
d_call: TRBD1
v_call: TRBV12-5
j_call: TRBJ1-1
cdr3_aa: CASGLAGGSTEAFF
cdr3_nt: TGTGCTAGTGGTTTGGCAGGGGGGAGCACTGAAGCTTTCTTT

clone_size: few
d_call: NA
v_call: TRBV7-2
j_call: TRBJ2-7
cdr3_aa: CASSKGDGYEQYF
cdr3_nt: TGTGCCAGCAGCAAGGGGGACGGCTACGAGCAGTACTTC